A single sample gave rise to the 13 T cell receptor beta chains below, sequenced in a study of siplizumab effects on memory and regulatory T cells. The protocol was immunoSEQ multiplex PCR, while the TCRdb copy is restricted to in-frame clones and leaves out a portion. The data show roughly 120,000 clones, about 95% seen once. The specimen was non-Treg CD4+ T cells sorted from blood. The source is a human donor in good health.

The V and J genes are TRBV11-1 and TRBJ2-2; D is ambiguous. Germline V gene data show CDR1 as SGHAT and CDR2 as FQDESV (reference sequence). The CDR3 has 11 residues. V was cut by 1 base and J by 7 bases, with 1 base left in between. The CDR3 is CASSLDGELFF. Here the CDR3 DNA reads TGTGCCAGCAGCTTAGACGGGGAGCTGTTTTTT.

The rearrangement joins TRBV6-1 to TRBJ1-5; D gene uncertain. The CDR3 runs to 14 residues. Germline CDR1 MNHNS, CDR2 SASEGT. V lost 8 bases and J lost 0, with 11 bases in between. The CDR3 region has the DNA TGTGCCAGCTCACCGGGGTTTAGCAATCAGCCCCAGCATTTT. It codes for CASSPGFSNQPQHF.

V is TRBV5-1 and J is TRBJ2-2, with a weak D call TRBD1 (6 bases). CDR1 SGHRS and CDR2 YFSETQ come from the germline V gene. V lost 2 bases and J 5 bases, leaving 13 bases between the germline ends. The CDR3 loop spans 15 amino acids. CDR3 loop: CASSFTGFNTGELFF. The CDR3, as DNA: TGCGCCAGCAGCTTCACAGGGTTTAATACCGGGGAGCTGTTTTTT.

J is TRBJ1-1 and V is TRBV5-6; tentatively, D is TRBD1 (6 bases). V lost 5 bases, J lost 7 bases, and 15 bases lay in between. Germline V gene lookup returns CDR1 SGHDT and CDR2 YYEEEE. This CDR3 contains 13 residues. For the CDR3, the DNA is TGTGCCAGCAGGGACACGGGGGGCATTGAAGCTTTCTTT. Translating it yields CASRDTGGIEAFF.

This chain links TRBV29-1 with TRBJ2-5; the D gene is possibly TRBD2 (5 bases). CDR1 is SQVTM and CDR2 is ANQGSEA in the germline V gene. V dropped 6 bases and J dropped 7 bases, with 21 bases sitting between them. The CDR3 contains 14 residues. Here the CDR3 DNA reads TGCAGCGTCGAGAAATACAGCGTTGGAGGGACCCAGTACTTC. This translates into CSVEKYSVGGTQYF. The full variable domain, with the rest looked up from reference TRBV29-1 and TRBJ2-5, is SAVISQKPSRDICQRGTSLTIQCQVDSQVTMMFWYRQQPGQSLTLIATANQGSEATYESGFVIDKFPISRPNLTFSTLTVSNMSPEDSSIYLCSVEKYSVGGTQYFGPGTRLLVL.

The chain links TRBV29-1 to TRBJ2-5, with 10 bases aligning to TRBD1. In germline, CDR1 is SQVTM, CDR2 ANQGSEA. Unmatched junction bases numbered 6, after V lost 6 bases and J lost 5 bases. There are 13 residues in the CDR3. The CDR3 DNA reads TGCAGCGTCCGACAGGGGGCAGGTGAGACCCAGTACTTC. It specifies CSVRQGAGETQYF. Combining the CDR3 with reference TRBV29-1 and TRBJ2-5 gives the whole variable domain SAVISQKPSRDICQRGTSLTIQCQVDSQVTMMFWYRQQPGQSLTLIATANQGSEATYESGFVIDKFPISRPNLTFSTLTVSNMSPEDSSIYLCSVRQGAGETQYFGPGTRLLVL.

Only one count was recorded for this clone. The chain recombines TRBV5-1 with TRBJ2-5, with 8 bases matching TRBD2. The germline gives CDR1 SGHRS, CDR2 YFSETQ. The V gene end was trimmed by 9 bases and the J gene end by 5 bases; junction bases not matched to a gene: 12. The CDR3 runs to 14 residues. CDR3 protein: CATRRTSLSETQYF. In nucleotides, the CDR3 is TGCGCCACCCGCAGGACTAGCCTTTCGGAGACCCAGTACTTC.

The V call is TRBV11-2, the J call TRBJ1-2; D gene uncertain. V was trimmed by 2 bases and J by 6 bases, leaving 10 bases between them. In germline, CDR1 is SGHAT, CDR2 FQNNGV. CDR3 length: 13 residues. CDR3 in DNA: TGTGCCAGCAGCTTAAGGGTCGGGAATGGCTACACCTTC. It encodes CASSLRVGNGYTF.

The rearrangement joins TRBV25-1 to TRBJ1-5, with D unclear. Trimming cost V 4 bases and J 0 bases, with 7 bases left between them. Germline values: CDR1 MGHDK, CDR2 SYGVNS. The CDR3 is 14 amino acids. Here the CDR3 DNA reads TGTGCCAGCAGTGGGACGGATAGCAATCAGCCCCAGCATTTT. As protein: CASSGTDSNQPQHF.

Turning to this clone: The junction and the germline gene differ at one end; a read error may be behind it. The DNA for the CDR3 is TGTGCTAGCAGCCACGGCAACGGGGAGCTGTTTTTT. Translating it yields CASSHGNGELFF. The gene calls are TRBV7-7 and TRBJ2-2; unclear D gene. CDR3 length: 12 residues. Germline CDR1 SSHAT, CDR2 FNYEAQ (reference sequence).

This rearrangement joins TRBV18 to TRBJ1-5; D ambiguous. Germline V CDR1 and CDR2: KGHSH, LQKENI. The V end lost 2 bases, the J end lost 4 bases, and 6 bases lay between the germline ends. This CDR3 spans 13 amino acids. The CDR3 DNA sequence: TGTGCCAGCTCACCATCGGGTAATCAGCCCCAGCATTTT. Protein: CASSPSGNQPQHF.

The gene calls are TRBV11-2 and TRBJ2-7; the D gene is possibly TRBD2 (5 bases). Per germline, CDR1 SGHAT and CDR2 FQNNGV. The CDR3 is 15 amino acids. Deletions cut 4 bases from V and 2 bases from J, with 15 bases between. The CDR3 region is CASSSETGFTYEQYF. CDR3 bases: TGTGCCAGCAGCTCCGAGACGGGATTCACCTACGAGCAGTACTTC.

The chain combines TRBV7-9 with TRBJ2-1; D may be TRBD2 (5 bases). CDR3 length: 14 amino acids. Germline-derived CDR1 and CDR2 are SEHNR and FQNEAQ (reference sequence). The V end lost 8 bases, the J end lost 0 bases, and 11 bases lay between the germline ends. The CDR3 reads CASAGGGSYNEQFF. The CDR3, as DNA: TGTGCCAGCGCTGGAGGAGGCTCCTACAATGAGCAGTTCTTC. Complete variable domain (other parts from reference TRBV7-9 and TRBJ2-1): DTGVSQNPRHKITKRGQNVTFRCDPISEHNRLYWYRQTLGQGPEFLTYFQNEAQLEKSRLLSDRFSAERPKGSFSTLEIQRTEQGDSAMYLCASAGGGSYNEQFFGPGTRLTVL.